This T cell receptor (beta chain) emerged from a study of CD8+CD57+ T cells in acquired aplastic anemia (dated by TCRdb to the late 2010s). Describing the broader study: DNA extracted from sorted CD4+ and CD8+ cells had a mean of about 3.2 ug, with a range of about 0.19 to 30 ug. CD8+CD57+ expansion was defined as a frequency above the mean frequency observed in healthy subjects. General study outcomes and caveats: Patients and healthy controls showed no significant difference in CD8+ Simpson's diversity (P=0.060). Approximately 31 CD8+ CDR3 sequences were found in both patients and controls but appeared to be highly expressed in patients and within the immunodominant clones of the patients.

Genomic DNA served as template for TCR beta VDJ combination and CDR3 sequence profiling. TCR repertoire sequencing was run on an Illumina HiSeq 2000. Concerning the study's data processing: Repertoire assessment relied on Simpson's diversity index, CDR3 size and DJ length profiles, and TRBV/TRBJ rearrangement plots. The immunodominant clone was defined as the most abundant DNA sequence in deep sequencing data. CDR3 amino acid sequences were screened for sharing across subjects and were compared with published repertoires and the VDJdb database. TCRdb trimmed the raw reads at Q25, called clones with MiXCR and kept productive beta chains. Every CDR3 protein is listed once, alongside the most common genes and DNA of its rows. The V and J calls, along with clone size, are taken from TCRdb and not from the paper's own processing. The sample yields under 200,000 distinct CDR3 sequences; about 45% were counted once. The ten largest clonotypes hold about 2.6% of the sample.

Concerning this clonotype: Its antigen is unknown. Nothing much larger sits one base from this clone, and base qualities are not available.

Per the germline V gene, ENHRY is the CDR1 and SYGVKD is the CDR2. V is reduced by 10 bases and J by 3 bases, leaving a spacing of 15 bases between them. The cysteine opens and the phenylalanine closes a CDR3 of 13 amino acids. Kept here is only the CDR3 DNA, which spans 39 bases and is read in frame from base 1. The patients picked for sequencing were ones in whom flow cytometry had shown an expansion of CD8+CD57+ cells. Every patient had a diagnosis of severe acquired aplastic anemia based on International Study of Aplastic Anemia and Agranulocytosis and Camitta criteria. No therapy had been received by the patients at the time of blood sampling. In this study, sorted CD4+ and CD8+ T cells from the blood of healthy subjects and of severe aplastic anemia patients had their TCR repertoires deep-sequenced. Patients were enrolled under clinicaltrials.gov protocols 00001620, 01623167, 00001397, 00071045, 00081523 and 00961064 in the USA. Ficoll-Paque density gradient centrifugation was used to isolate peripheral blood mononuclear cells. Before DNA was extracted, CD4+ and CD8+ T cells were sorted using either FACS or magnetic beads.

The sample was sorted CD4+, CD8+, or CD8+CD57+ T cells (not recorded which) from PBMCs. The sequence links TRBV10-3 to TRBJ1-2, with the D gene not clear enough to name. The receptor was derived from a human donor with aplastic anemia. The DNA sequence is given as TGTGCCACTAAGCTCTCCTCGGACTATGGCTACACCTTC. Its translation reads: CATKLSSDYGYTF.